Reported below is one T cell receptor beta chain. The sample originates from a study of blood T cell repertoires in COVID-19. Study background: Some COVID-19 samples were acute and others convalescent; all came from the United States, Italy and Spain. Sources were T cells, B-cell-depleted T cells, or PBMCs; the material itself was cDNA or gDNA.

Participants were aged about 18 to 95 years, lived in under 25 US areas, and enrolled virtually. J gave up 0 bases and V 3 bases, and 9 bases lay outside the gene matches. The CDR3 sequence is 17 residues long. CDR1 is LGHNA, CDR2 YNFKEQ, per germline. Authors' analysis steps: Estimates of nucleated cell counts were drawn from the amplification of reference gene primers. Some clones are missing from TCRdb's copy, which holds only in-frame ones; the method was immunoSEQ multiplex PCR. V, J and clone size are taken as reported in that table, and D and trimming were inferred from the DNA itself. Of approximately 220,000 clones listed, approximately 83% are singletons.

The source is a woman in her thirties or forties with acute COVID-19. V usage is TRBV4-2 and J usage is TRBJ2-3; 7 nucleotides match TRBD1. Sequencing was carried out using PBMCs or T cells enriched from blood (not recorded which). Written as DNA, the CDR3 is TGTGCCAGCAGCCAGGAACTAGGGACAGTCAGCACAGATACGCAGTATTTT. It yields the protein CASSQELGTVSTDTQYF.